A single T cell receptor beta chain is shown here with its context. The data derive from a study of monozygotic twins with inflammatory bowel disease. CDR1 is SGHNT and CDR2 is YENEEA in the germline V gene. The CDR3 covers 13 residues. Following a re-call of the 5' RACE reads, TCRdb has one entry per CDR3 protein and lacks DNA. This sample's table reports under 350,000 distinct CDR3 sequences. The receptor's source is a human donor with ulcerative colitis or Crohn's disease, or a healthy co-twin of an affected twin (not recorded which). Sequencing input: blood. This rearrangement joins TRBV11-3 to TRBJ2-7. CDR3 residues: CASSRTGTCEQYF.